The T cell receptor beta chain described here comes from a study of T cell changes during pregnancy in multiple sclerosis. Germline V gene lookup returns CDR1 LNHDA and CDR2 SQIVND (reference sequence). Losses at the gene ends were 10 bases for V and 1 base for J; bases not matched to a gene: 11. This CDR3 spans 15 amino acids. The table came from immunoSEQ multiplex PCR; TCRdb's copy has only in-frame clones and leaves some out. The data show about 67,000 clones, about nine tenths seen once. The specimen comprised peripheral blood, sampled in the first trimester of pregnancy. The clonotype was recovered from a female donor with multiple sclerosis, enrolled in a pregnancy study. V gene TRBV19 combines with J gene TRBJ2-7; 9 bases fit TRBD1. CDR3 loop: CATRPAGTGSYEQYF. In nucleotides, the CDR3 is TGTGCCACTCGACCGGCCGGGACAGGGTCCTACGAGCAGTACTTC.